The present TCR beta chain was sequenced within a study of shared clonotypes between healthy human individuals. As to this clone: Its antigen is unidentified.

Study-wide findings and caveats: A handful of donors showed sharing of around 5% of naive CD4 clonotypes.

Germline values: CDR1 PRHDT, CDR2 FYEKMQ (reference sequence). The CDR3 is 17 amino acids. V shed 0 bases and J 6 bases; nucleotides not matched to a gene: 14. Samples underwent the assay at deep level. Method: immunoSEQ multiplex PCR; TCRdb's copy keeps in-frame clones and lacks some. Of approximately 600,000 clones in the sample, approximately 95% were seen once. Positive CCR7 selection of CD45RO-negative cells yielded the naive CD8 cells, and terminally differentiated effector memory CD45RA+ cells were excluded. This sequence joins TRBV13 and TRBJ2-7; 7 bases are shared with TRBD2. The source material was naive CD8+ T cells sorted from blood. The sequence came from a woman under 40 in good health. The CDR3 coding sequence is TGTGCCAGCAGCTTAGGACAGGCCCTCTACGGGGGGTTCGAGCAGTACTTC. Encoded protein: CASSLGQALYGGFEQYF.